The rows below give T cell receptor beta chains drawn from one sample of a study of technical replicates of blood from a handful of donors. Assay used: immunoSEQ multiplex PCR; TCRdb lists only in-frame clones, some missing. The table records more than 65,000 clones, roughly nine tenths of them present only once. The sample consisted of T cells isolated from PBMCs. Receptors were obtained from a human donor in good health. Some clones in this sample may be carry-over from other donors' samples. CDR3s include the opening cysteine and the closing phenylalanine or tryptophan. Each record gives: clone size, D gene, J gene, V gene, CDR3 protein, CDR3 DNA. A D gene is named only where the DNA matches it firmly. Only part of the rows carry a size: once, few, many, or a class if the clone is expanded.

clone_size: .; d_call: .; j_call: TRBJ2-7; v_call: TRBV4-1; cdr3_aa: CASSQVHSTMPSYEQYF; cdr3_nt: TGCGCCAGCAGCCAAGTACATTCGACTATGCCTTCCTACGAGCAGTACTTC
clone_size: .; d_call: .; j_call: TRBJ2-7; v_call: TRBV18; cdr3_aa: CASSPEGLQPYEQYF; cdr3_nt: TGTGCCAGCTCACCAGAGGGCCTTCAACCCTACGAGCAGTACTTC
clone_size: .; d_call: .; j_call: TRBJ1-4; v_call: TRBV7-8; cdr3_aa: CASSLRTGRGYEKLFF; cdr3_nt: TGTGCCAGCAGCTTACGCACAGGAAGAGGCTACGAAAAACTGTTTTTT
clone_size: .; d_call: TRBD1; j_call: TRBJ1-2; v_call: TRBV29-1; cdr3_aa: CSVRGQFYGYTF; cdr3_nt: TGCAGCGTTCGGGGACAGTTCTATGGCTACACCTTC
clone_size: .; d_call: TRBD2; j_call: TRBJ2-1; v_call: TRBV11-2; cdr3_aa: CASSPTAGGLDYNEQFF; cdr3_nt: TGTGCCAGCAGCCCTACGGCGGGGGGACTTGACTACAATGAGCAGTTCTTC
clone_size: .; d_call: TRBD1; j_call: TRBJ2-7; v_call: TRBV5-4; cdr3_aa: CASSFGDSSYEQYF; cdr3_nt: TGTGCCAGCAGCTTCGGGGACAGCTCCTACGAGCAGTACTTC
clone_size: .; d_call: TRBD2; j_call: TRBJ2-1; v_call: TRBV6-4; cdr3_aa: CASSEAAGEINEQFF; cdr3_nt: TGTGCCAGCAGTGAGGCAGCGGGAGAAATCAATGAGCAGTTCTTC
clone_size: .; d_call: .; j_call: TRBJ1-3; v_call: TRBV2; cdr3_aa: CASSTYFTPDSSLSSGNTIYF; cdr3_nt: TGTGCCAGCAGCACATACTTTACCCCCGACAGCTCCTTATCCTCTGGAAACACCATATATTTT
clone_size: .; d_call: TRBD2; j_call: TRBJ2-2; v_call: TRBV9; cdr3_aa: CASSAGTSGTGELFF; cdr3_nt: TGTGCCAGCAGCGCCGGGACTAGCGGCACCGGGGAGCTGTTTTTT
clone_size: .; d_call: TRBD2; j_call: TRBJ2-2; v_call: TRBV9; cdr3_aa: CASSGGLAGDTGELFF; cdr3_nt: TGTGCCAGCAGTGGGGGACTAGCGGGGGACACCGGGGAGCTGTTTTTT
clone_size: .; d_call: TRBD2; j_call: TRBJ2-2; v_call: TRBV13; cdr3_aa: CASSLGLAGKNTGELFF; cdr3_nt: TGTGCCAGCAGCTTAGGGCTAGCGGGGAAGAACACCGGGGAGCTGTTTTTT
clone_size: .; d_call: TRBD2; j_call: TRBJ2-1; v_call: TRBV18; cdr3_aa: CASSPPDGPLAGPYNEQFF; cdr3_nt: TGTGCCAGCTCACCACCGGATGGGCCACTAGCGGGACCCTACAATGAGCAGTTCTTC
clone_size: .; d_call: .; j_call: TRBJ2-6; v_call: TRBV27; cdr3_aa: CASSLTRASGANVLTF; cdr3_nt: TGTGCCAGCAGTTTAACGAGGGCCTCTGGGGCCAACGTCCTGACTTTC
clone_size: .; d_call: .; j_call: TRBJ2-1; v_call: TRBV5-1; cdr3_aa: CASSGWQATYNEQFF; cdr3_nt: TGCGCCAGCAGCGGGTGGCAGGCCACCTACAATGAGCAGTTCTTC
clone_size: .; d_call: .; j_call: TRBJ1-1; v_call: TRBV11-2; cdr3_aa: CASSLREGFSEAFF; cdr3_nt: TGTGCCAGCAGCTTACGGGAGGGATTCTCTGAAGCTTTCTTT
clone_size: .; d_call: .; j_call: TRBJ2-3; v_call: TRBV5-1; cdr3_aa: CASSSYGTDTQYF; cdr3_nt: TGCGCCAGCAGCTCCTACGGCACAGATACGCAGTATTTT
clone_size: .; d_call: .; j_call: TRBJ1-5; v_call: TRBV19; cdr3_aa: CASSIVLRDQPQHF; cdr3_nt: TGTGCCAGTAGTATAGTGCTCAGGGATCAGCCCCAGCATTTT
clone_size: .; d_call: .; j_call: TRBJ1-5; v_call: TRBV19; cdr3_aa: CATLSGRNQPQHF; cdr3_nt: TGTGCCACCTTGAGCGGGCGCAATCAGCCCCAGCATTTT
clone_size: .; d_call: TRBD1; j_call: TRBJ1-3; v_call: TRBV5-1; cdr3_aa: CASSRGQGSGNTIYF; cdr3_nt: TGCGCCAGCAGCCGTGGACAGGGGAGTGGAAACACCATATATTTT
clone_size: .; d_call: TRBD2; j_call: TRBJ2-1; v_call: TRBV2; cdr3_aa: CATGLAGGGEQFF; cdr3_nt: TGTGCCACCGGACTAGCGGGAGGGGGTGAGCAGTTCTTC
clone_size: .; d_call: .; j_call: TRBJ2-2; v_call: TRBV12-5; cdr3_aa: CASGFMVEYVAGELFF; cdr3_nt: TGTGCTAGTGGTTTTATGGTAGAGTACGTCGCCGGGGAGCTGTTTTTT
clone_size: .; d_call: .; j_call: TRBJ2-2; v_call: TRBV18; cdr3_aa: CASSSNTGELFF; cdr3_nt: TGTGCCAGCTCATCTAACACCGGGGAGCTGTTTTTT
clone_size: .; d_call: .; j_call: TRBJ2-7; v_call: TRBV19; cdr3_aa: CASSSSSTYEQYF; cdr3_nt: TGTGCCAGTAGTAGCAGTTCAACCTACGAGCAGTACTTC
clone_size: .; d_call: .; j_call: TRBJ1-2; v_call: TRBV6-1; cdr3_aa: CASSTNINYGYTF; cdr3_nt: TGTGCCAGCAGTACCAACATTAACTATGGCTACACCTTC
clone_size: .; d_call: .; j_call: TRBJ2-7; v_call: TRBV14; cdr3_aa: CASSQDPRTTLPYEQYF; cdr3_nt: TGTGCCAGCAGCCAAGATCCACGGACTACCCTACCCTACGAGCAGTACTTC
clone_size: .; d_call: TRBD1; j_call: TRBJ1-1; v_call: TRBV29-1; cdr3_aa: CSVRETGNVFF; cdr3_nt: TGCAGCGTCAGGGAGACAGGGAATGTTTTCTTT
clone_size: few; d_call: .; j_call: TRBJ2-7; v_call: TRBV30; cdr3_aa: CAWSVLSGLLSYEQYF; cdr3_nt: TGTGCCTGGAGTGTACTGTCGGGGTTGTTGTCCTACGAGCAGTACTTC
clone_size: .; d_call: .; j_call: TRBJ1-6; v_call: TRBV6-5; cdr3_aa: CASSYSAGGHNSPLHF; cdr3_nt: TGTGCCAGCAGTTACTCGGCGGGGGGCCATAATTCACCCCTCCACTTT
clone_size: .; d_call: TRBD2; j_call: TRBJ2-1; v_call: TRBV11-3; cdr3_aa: CASSEGLAGAGEQFF; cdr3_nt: TGTGCCAGCAGCGAGGGACTAGCGGGAGCCGGTGAGCAGTTCTTC
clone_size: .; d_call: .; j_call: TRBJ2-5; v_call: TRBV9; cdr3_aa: CASSVGFQGYGETQYF; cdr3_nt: TGTGCCAGCAGCGTAGGATTTCAGGGTTATGGAGAGACCCAGTACTTC
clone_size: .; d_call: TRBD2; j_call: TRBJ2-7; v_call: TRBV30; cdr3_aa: CARTLAGGNEQYF; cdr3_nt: TGTGCCCGGACGCTAGCGGGAGGGAACGAGCAGTACTTC
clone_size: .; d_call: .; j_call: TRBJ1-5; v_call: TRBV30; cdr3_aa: CAWSEPPVPQPQHF; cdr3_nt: TGTGCCTGGAGTGAACCACCAGTCCCTCAGCCCCAGCATTTT
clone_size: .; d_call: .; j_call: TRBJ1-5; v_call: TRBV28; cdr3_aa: CAQQGQPQHF; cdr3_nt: TGTGCCCAACAGGGCCAGCCCCAGCATTTT
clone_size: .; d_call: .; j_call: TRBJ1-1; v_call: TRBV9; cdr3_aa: CASSVDGGLGNTEAFF; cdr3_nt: TGTGCCAGCAGCGTAGATGGAGGGCTGGGAAACACTGAAGCTTTCTTT
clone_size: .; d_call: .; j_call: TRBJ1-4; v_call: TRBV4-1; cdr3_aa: CASSPPMSGAEKLFF; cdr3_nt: TGCGCCAGCAGCCCCCCCATGTCGGGAGCTGAAAAACTGTTTTTT
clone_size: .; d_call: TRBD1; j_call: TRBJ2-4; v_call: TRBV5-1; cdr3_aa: CASSIRTGEKHIQYF; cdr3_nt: TGCGCCAGCAGCATACGGACAGGGGAGAAGCACATTCAGTACTTC
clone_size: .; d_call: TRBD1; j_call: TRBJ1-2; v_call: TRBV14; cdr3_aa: CASSWTGDGYTF; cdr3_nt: TGTGCCAGCAGCTGGACAGGGGATGGCTACACCTTC
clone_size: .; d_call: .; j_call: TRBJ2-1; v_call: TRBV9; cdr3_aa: CASSAQGYVLNEQFF; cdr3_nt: TGTGCCAGCAGCGCGCAGGGTTATGTCCTCAATGAGCAGTTCTTC
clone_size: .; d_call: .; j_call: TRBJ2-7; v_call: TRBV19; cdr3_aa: CASSIGGGTDTYEQYF; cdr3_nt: TGTGCCAGTAGTATAGGGGGCGGGACAGACACCTACGAGCAGTACTTC
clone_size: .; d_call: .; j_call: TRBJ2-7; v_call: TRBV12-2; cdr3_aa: CASRLRKGAYEQYF; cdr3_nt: TGTGCAAGTCGCTTACGAAAGGGGGCCTACGAGCAGTACTTC
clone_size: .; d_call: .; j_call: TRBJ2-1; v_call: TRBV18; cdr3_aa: CASSPNTGSSYNEQFF; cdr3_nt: TGTGCCAGCTCACCAAACACAGGGAGCTCCTACAATGAGCAGTTCTTC
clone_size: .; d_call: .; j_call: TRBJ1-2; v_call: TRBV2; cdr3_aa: CASSEARREGTWTF; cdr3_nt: TGTGCCAGCAGTGAAGCGAGACGCGAGGGGACTTGGACCTTC
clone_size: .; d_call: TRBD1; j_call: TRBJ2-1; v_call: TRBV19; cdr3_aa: CASSRGQGAGNEQFF; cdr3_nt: TGTGCCAGTAGTCGGGGGCAGGGGGCGGGCAATGAGCAGTTCTTC
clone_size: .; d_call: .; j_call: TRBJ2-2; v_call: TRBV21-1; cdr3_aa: CASSKEGGLPGELFF; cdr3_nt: TGTGCCAGCAGCAAAGAGGGGGGGTTACCGGGGGAGCTGTTTTTT
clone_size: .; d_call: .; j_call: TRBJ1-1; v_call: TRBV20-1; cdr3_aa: CSPPSREAFF; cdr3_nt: TGCAGCCCACCTTCTCGGGAAGCTTTCTTT